Each of the 31 T cell receptor beta chains below was sequenced from the same sample in a study of T cell repertoires in cytomegalovirus infection. MiXCR, applied by TCRdb to the reads, yields one record per CDR3 protein. Among around 440,000 distinct CDR3 sequences listed, approximately 10% were seen once. Sequencing used PBMCs. These receptors originate from a human donor in good health (CMV status not recorded). Some clones in this sample may be carry-over from other donors' samples.

This clonotype has a count of ten or more. The genes are TRBV7-8 and TRBJ1-1, with D maybe TRBD1 (5 bases). V was clipped by 1 base and J by 8 bases, with 11 bases between them. Germline CDR1 is SGHVS and CDR2 is FQNEAQ. This CDR3 region has 13 residues. The CDR3, as DNA: TGTGCCAGCAGCTTAGGAGGCAGGGTCGAAGCTTTCTTT. Its protein is CASSLGGRVEAFF.

Ten or more counts support this clonotype. CDR3 protein: CASSYSGPQPYEQYF. DNA of the CDR3: TGTGCCAGCAGTTACTCAGGACCCCAGCCCTACGAGCAGTACTTC. This sequence joins TRBV6-2 or TRBV6-3 and TRBJ2-7; D is unresolved. The V end was cut by 0 bases, the J end by 2 bases, with 11 bases between. The CDR3 covers 15 residues. Germline V gene sequence: CDR1 MNHEY, CDR2 SVGEGT.

This clonotype was picked up many times. This chain joins TRBV6-5 and TRBJ1-2; D is ambiguous. V was trimmed by 5 bases and J by 14 bases, leaving 21 bases between them. The germline gives CDR1 MNHEY, CDR2 SVGAGI. The CDR3 length is 13 residues. In nucleotides, the CDR3 is TGTGCCAGCAGTCTAAGCACCTATGGCTTATTGACCTTC. Its translation: CASSLSTYGLLTF.

At least ten counts were recorded for this clonotype. This chain connects TRBV5-1 to TRBJ2-3; 11 bases agree with TRBD2. Trimming took 4 bases from V and 0 from J; bases not matched to a gene: 7. The germline V gene encodes CDR1 SGHRS and CDR2 YFSETQ. The CDR3 is 17 residues long. CDR3 in amino acids: CASSLPLAGGSTDTQYF. The DNA for the CDR3 is TGCGCCAGCAGCCTCCCTCTAGCGGGAGGTAGCACAGATACGCAGTATTTT.

This clonotype was observed a handful of times. The chain carries TRBV18 and TRBJ1-5; D is unclear. Germline CDR1 and CDR2: KGHSH and LQKENI. This CDR3 is 14 amino acids long. Deletions cut 3 bases from V and 2 bases from J, with 8 bases between. CDR3 sequence (DNA): TGTGCCAGCTCACCGGTGCAGGGCAATCAGCCCCAGCATTTT. It yields the protein CASSPVQGNQPQHF.

The chain recombines TRBV11-2 with TRBJ2-7; 9 nucleotides agree with TRBD1. Germline V gene sequence: CDR1 SGHAT, CDR2 FQNNGV. The V gene end was trimmed by 1 base and the J gene end by 4 bases; junction bases not matched to a gene: 8. The CDR3 length is 16 residues. CDR3 nucleotides: TGTGCCAGCAGCTTAGGACAGGGGGGAGCTGGGTACGAGCAGTACTTC. Encoded protein: CASSLGQGGAGYEQYF.

This clonotype was counted at least ten times. The rearrangement uses TRBV15 and TRBJ1-2, with 7 bases aligning to TRBD1. Germline assignment: CDR1 LNHNV and CDR2 YYDKDF (reference sequence). The V and J ends lost 3 bases and 5 bases, in that order; junction bases with no gene match: 6. The CDR3 extends over 14 amino acids. DNA of the CDR3: TGTGCCACCAGCAGGGACAGGTCCGGGTATGGCTACACCTTC. The encoded protein is CATSRDRSGYGYTF.

This clonotype was recorded a few times. This rearrangement joins TRBV19 to TRBJ1-3, with D unclear. Germline CDR1 and CDR2: LNHDA and SQIVND (reference sequence). CDR3 length: 16 residues. The ends were cut back, 5 bases at V and 2 bases at J, with 16 bases in the middle. CDR3 coding DNA: TGTGCCAGTAGTCGAACCCTGAACGTGGCTGGAAACACCATATATTTT. Amino acid sequence: CASSRTLNVAGNTIYF. Drawing the rest from reference TRBV19 and TRBJ1-3, the complete variable domain is DGGITQSPKYLFRKEGQNVTLSCEQNLNHDAMYWYRQDPGQGLRLIYYSQIVNDFQKGDIAEGYSVSREKKESFPLTVTSAQKNPTAFYLCASSRTLNVAGNTIYFGEGSWLTVV.

This chain uses TRBV24-1 with TRBJ2-4; 7 nucleotides agree with TRBD1. J gave up 2 bases and V 0 bases, and 9 bases lay outside the gene matches. This CDR3 contains 18 residues. Germline V gene lookup returns CDR1 KGHDR and CDR2 SFDVKD. CDR3 nucleotide sequence: TGTGCCACCAGTGATTTGAGGGTAGACAGGGCACCCAAAAACATTCAGTACTTC. Protein: CATSDLRVDRAPKNIQYF.

The sample holds many counts of this clonotype. The CDR3 loop reads CASSLRELGLMNTEAFF. Written as DNA, the CDR3 is TGTGCCAGCAGCTTACGTGAACTCGGACTCATGAACACTGAAGCTTTCTTT. V usage is TRBV7-3 and J usage is TRBJ1-1; D is unresolved. V was pared by 2 bases and J by 0 bases, with 16 bases between. CDR1 is SGHTA and CDR2 is FQGTGA in the germline V gene. This CDR3 region has 17 residues.

The sample holds many counts of this clonotype. V gene TRBV7-8 combines with J gene TRBJ2-5; 8 bases map to TRBD2. CDR1 is SGHVS, CDR2 FQNEAQ, per germline. The CDR3 runs to 14 residues. Trimming at V came to 6 bases and at J to 5 bases, leaving 8 bases not matched to a gene. The CDR3 coding sequence is TGTGCCAGCAGAGCTCCGGGGGGGGCGGAGACCCAGTACTTC. Its translation is CASRAPGGAETQYF. The variable domain in full, completed from reference TRBV7-8 and TRBJ2-5, reads GAGVSQSPRYKVAKRGQDVALRCDPISGHVSLFWYQQALGQGPEFLTYFQNEAQLDKSGLPSDRFFAERPEGSVSTLKIQRTQQEDSAVYLCASRAPGGAETQYFGPGTRLLVL.

Comments on this clonotype: At one of its ends the junction is not consistent with the germline gene, which may arise from a read error. The chain uses TRBV2 and TRBJ2-7; D is ambiguous. The CDR3 extends over 12 amino acids. The germline CDR1 and CDR2 sequences are SNHLY and FYNNEI. The CDR3 nucleotides are TGTGCCAGCAGTGCTAAATTCTACGAGCAGCACTTC. This gives the protein CASSAKFYEQHF.

About this clonotype itself: The junction departs from the called germline gene at one end, perhaps through a read error. This chain links TRBV19 with TRBJ1-1, with 10 nucleotides matching TRBD1. This CDR3 spans 13 amino acids. Per the germline V gene, CDR1 is LNHDA and CDR2 is SQIVND (reference sequence). The CDR3 DNA reads TGTGCCGGTAGTATCGGGACAGGGGCTGAAGCTTTCTTT. Translating it yields CAGSIGTGAEAFF.

This clonotype was seen just once. The J gene is TRBJ2-7, the V gene TRBV28, with 15 bases aligning to TRBD2. CDR1 and CDR2 from the germline V gene are MDHEN and SYDVKM. The CDR3 has 19 residues. J gave up 4 bases and V 4 bases, and 14 bases lay outside the gene matches. The CDR3 sequence: CASSYRLGTSGRKLYEQYF. The CDR3 region has the DNA TGTGCCAGCAGTTACCGACTCGGGACTAGCGGGAGGAAACTGTACGAGCAGTACTTC.

In this sample, this clonotype turned up many times. This rearrangement joins TRBV14 to TRBJ2-3; 13 bases are shared with TRBD2. Per the germline V gene, CDR1 is SGHDN and CDR2 is FVKESK. The CDR3 sequence is 19 residues long. Trimming at V came to 1 base and at J to 5 bases, leaving 12 bases not matched to a gene. CDR3 protein: CASSQVYPTSGRLGDTQYF. The CDR3 DNA reads as TGTGCCAGCAGCCAAGTGTACCCGACTAGCGGGAGGTTGGGAGATACGCAGTATTTT.

The chain links TRBV27 to TRBJ2-3, with unresolved D. CDR3 size: 14 residues. Germline V lookup: CDR1 MNHEY, CDR2 SMNVEV (reference sequence). V lost 6 bases, J lost 6 bases, and 16 bases lay in between. The CDR3 spells CASSRIDLGDTQYF. The CDR3 DNA is TGTGCCAGCAGCCGGATAGACCTTGGGGATACGCAGTATTTT.

This clonotype was found many times. V and J are TRBV20-1 and TRBJ1-1; the D gene is possibly TRBD1 (5 bases). This CDR3 region has 16 residues. CDR1 and CDR2 (germline): DFQATT, SNEGSKA (reference sequence). V gave up 2 bases and J gave up 1 base, with 17 bases separating them. The CDR3 loop reads CSARPGPPRENTEAFF. As DNA, the CDR3 is TGCAGTGCTAGACCAGGGCCCCCACGGGAGAACACTGAAGCTTTCTTT.

In this sample, this clonotype turned up a few times. V and J are TRBV29-1 and TRBJ2-7; TRBD2 aligns across 9 bases. The germline V gene has CDR1 SQVTM and CDR2 ANQGSEA. The V segment lost 0 bases and the J segment 5 bases; nucleotides outside the gene matches: 2. The CDR3 extends over 13 amino acids. The CDR3 coding sequence is TGCAGCGTTGAAGACCAGCGGGGGGACGAGCAGTACTTC. It yields the protein CSVEDQRGDEQYF.

The V gene is TRBV20-1, the J gene TRBJ2-3; 10 bases are shared with TRBD2. This CDR3 is 14 amino acids long. V gave up 3 bases and J gave up 1 base; unmatched junction bases: 1. CDR1 is DFQATT, CDR2 SNEGSKA, per germline (reference sequence). The CDR3 spells CSASGLAGTDTQYF. CDR3 nucleotide sequence: TGCAGTGCTAGCGGACTAGCGGGCACAGATACGCAGTATTTT.

This clonotype was counted many times. This sequence joins TRBV7-6 and TRBJ2-3; D perhaps matches TRBD2 (6 bases). Germline CDR1 reads SGHVS; CDR2 reads FNYEAQ. The CDR3 is made up of 15 amino acids. V gave up 4 bases and J gave up 0 bases, with 11 bases separating them. In nucleotides, the CDR3 is TGTGCCAGCAGCTCGGGGGTTACTAGCACAGATACGCAGTATTTT. Translating gives CASSSGVTSTDTQYF.

The J gene is TRBJ2-2, the V gene TRBV10-3, with a weak D call TRBD2 (6 bases). This CDR3 spans 16 amino acids. CDR1 is ENHRY, CDR2 SYGVKD, per germline. With 5 bases removed from V and 1 base from J, the gap between germline ends came to 14 bases. The CDR3 loop reads CAISLVAEGNTGELFF. The DNA of the CDR3 is TGTGCCATCAGTCTCGTAGCGGAGGGGAACACCGGGGAGCTGTTTTTT.

Ten or more counts support this clonotype. The chain carries TRBV28 and TRBJ1-5; TRBD1 is a possible D gene (5 bases). The germline V gene encodes CDR1 MDHEN and CDR2 SYDVKM. The germline V and J ends were trimmed by 7 bases and 1 base, with 11 bases remaining between them. The CDR3 consists of 14 residues. In DNA, the CDR3 is TGTGCCAGCATAGGCGGGGGGAGCAATCAGCCCCAGCATTTT. Amino acids: CASIGGGSNQPQHF.

This clonotype was picked up a small number of times. The chain uses TRBV20-1 and TRBJ2-5, with TRBD2 matching over 14 bases. With V trimmed by 0 bases and J by 3 bases, 24 bases remained unmatched. Germline loops: CDR1 DFQATT, CDR2 SNEGSKA (reference sequence). This CDR3 is 23 amino acids long. As DNA, the CDR3 is TGCAGTGCTAGAGATCATGGGACTATTGAATCCGGGACTAGCGGGGGTCCCAAAGAGACCCAGTACTTC. This codes for CSARDHGTIESGTSGGPKETQYF.

V usage is TRBV29-1 and J usage is TRBJ2-1; 8 nucleotides match TRBD2. J was trimmed by 4 bases and V by 4 bases; bases with no gene match: 6. CDR3 length: 14 amino acids. The germline V gene encodes CDR1 SQVTM and CDR2 ANQGSEA. CDR3 nucleotide sequence: TGCAGCGTTGTTAAGCGGGAGATATACAATGAGCAGTTCTTC. It codes for CSVVKREIYNEQFF.

This clonotype was recorded many times. The rearrangement uses TRBV28 and TRBJ2-3; D may be TRBD2 (5 bases). The CDR3 extends over 15 amino acids. Germline CDR1 and CDR2: MDHEN and SYDVKM. The V end lost 4 bases, the J end lost 1 base, and 12 bases lay between the germline ends. Here the CDR3 reads CASSSPRGGTDTQYF. CDR3 nucleotides: TGTGCCAGCAGTTCCCCACGGGGTGGCACAGATACGCAGTATTTT.

The chain has TRBV5-4 and TRBJ2-5, with D possibly being TRBD2 (6 bases). Trimming took off 2 bases at V and 7 bases at J, with 9 bases between the two ends. This CDR3 spans 12 amino acids. The germline V gene encodes CDR1 SGHNT and CDR2 YYREEE (reference sequence). In DNA, the CDR3 is TGTGCCAGCAGCTTTCAGGGAGGGACCCAGTACTTC. Translation: CASSFQGGTQYF.

In this sample, this clonotype turned up a few times. V gene TRBV9 combines with J gene TRBJ1-1; D remains ambiguous. CDR1 SGDLS and CDR2 YYNGEE come from the germline V gene. The length of the CDR3 is 14 residues. V lost 4 bases and J lost 0, with 10 bases in between. CDR3 nucleotide sequence: TGTGCCAGCAGCTCAACGGTAGTGAACACTGAAGCTTTCTTT. Its protein is CASSSTVVNTEAFF. Together with reference TRBV9 and TRBJ1-1, the CDR3 gives the full variable domain: DSGVTQTPKHLITATGQRVTLRCSPRSGDLSVYWYQQSLDQGLQFLIQYYNGEERAKGNILERFSAQQFPDLHSELNLSSLELGDSALYFCASSSTVVNTEAFFGQGTRLTVV.

As regards this clonotype: Given a much more abundant clone one base away, this may be a read error. This rearrangement joins TRBV19 to TRBJ2-7, with 9 bases lining up with TRBD2. Per the germline V gene, CDR1 is LNHDA and CDR2 is SQIVND (reference sequence). The CDR3 sequence is 14 residues long. The CDR3 DNA reads as TGTGGCAGTTCCAGCGGGAGGACCTCCTACGAGCAGTACTTC. This codes for CGSSSGRTSYEQYF. The variable domain in full, completed from reference TRBV19 and TRBJ2-7, reads DGGITQSPKYLFRKEGQNVTLSCEQNLNHDAMYWYRQDPGQGLRLIYYSQIVNDFQKGDIAEGYSVSREKKESFPLTVTSAQKNPTAFYLCGSSSGRTSYEQYFGPGTRLTVT.

V is TRBV20-1 and J is TRBJ2-3, with D possibly being TRBD1 (6 bases). Looked up from germline, CDR1 is DFQATT and CDR2 is SNEGSKA (reference sequence). This CDR3 region has 12 residues. V was pared by 5 bases and J by 4 bases, with 10 bases between. The CDR3 spells CSARTVPDTQYF. For the CDR3, the DNA is TGCAGTGCTCGGACAGTCCCAGATACGCAGTATTTT.

Many counts were recorded for this clonotype. The rearrangement joins TRBV19 to TRBJ2-1, with 11 bases identical to TRBD2. CDR1 LNHDA and CDR2 SQIVND come from the germline V gene (reference sequence). V gave up 4 bases and J gave up 0 bases; unmatched junction bases: 8. The CDR3 covers 18 residues. CDR3 bases: TGTGCCAGTAGTACACCGGGACTAGCGGAGACCTCCTACAATGAGCAGTTCTTC. Encoded protein: CASSTPGLAETSYNEQFF.

Concerning this clonotype: A much larger clone lies a single base off, so this may be a read error. The conserved phenylalanine or tryptophan is not found at the CDR3 terminus, so this likely reflects a read error. The chain recombines TRBV5-5 with TRBJ1-2; D remains unclear. CDR3 length: 13 residues. The V gene lost 2 bases and the J gene lost 7 bases, with 12 bases spanning the gap. Germline CDR1 is SGHKS and CDR2 is YYEKEE (reference sequence). The CDR3 DNA is TGTGCCAGCAGCTTAAGCATGTGGGGTGGCTACACCTCC. Translation: CASSLSMWGGYTS.